This passage covers 10 T cell receptor beta chains from one sample sequenced in a study of early T cells in non-severe SARS-CoV-2 infection. TCRdb recomputed calls from the 5' RACE reads with MiXCR, one row per CDR3 protein. Of about 100,000 distinct CDR3 sequences in the sample, roughly 14% were seen once. Sequenced: whole blood. These receptors came from an adult who was a healthcare worker with PCR-confirmed SARS-CoV-2 infection or an uninfected control (not recorded which).

Many counts were recorded for this clonotype. The chain couples TRBV12-3 or TRBV12-4 to TRBJ1-1; D gene uncertain. With 5 bases removed from V and 2 bases from J, the gap between germline ends came to 3 bases. The CDR3 has 11 residues. The CDR3 is CASSDNTEAFF. The CDR3 nucleotides are TGTGCCAGCAGTGACAACACTGAAGCTTTCTTT.

This clonotype appeared many times. The chain has TRBV7-9 and TRBJ2-3; TRBD1 is a possible D gene (6 bases). Germline V gene data show CDR1 as SEHNR and CDR2 as FQNEAQ (reference sequence). This CDR3 region has 16 residues. V was pared by 4 bases and J by 5 bases, with 19 bases between. The CDR3 region is CASSSPRTVAVDTQYF. CDR3 DNA sequence: TGTGCCAGCAGCTCTCCCCGGACAGTAGCCGTAGATACGCAGTATTTT.

This clonotype appeared many times. V usage is TRBV20-1 and J usage is TRBJ1-5; D is unclear. This CDR3 spans 16 amino acids. V lost 4 bases and J 0 bases, leaving 16 bases between the germline ends. Germline V gives CDR1 DFQATT, CDR2 SNEGSKA (reference sequence). CDR3 region: CSATPGGPYSNQPQHF. CDR3 DNA: TGCAGTGCTACCCCGGGAGGACCGTATAGCAATCAGCCCCAGCATTTT.

The table lists this clonotype with a few counts. The chain joins TRBV7-2 to TRBJ2-5; D gene uncertain. The CDR3 has 14 amino acids. The V end lost 2 bases, the J end lost 4 bases, and 11 bases lay between the germline ends. The germline V gene encodes CDR1 SGHTA and CDR2 FQGNSA. The CDR3 nucleotides read TGTGCCAGCAGCTTATTCTGGGCACGAGAGACCCAGTACTTC. The encoded protein is CASSLFWARETQYF.

This clonotype was seen repeatedly, ten times or more. This sequence joins TRBV15 and TRBJ2-3; D may match TRBD1 or TRBD2 (5 bases each). Trimming removed 3 bases at V and 10 bases at J, with 17 bases between. This CDR3 region has 14 residues. Germline CDR1 reads LNHNV; CDR2 reads YYDKDF (reference sequence). The CDR3 here is CATSRGDDSGPQYF. CDR3 nucleotides: TGTGCCACCAGCAGGGGGGATGACAGTGGTCCGCAGTATTTT.

The rearrangement links TRBV20-1 to TRBJ1-4, with D unclear. The CDR3 contains 13 residues. Per germline, CDR1 DFQATT and CDR2 SNEGSKA (reference sequence). Trimming pared 5 bases from V and 3 bases from J, leaving 10 bases between. The CDR3 coding sequence is TGCAGTGCTTCGGCGGGGTCTAATGAAAAACTGTTTTTT. It encodes CSASAGSNEKLFF.

The J gene is TRBJ2-7, the V gene TRBV10-3; tentative D call: TRBD2 (5 bases). The CDR3 is 15 amino acids. The V gene lost 7 bases and the J gene lost 2 bases, with 18 bases spanning the gap. Germline V lookup: CDR1 ENHRY, CDR2 SYGVKD. The CDR3 DNA reads TGTGCCATCACCGAAGGCACTAGGTCGGCCTACGAGCAGTACTTC. This translates into CAITEGTRSAYEQYF.

The CDR3 spells CSVATGSSYEQYF. For the CDR3, the DNA is TGCAGCGTTGCCACAGGGTCATCCTACGAGCAGTACTTC. The chain has TRBV29-1 and TRBJ2-7; D is perhaps TRBD1 (6 bases). This CDR3 is 13 amino acids long. Germline V gives CDR1 SQVTM, CDR2 ANQGSEA. Deletions cut 4 bases from V and 1 base from J, with 11 bases between.

This clonotype was counted a few times. The CDR3 region is CASTIRRMDRDSTDTQYF. CDR3 coding DNA: TGTGCCAGCACCATTAGACGAATGGACAGGGACTCCACAGATACGCAGTATTTT. This chain uses TRBV9 with TRBJ2-3, with 8 bases fitting TRBD1. This CDR3 spans 18 amino acids. Losses at the gene ends were 6 bases for V and 2 bases for J; bases not matched to a gene: 17. The germline CDR1 and CDR2 sequences are SGDLS and YYNGEE.

The chain joins TRBV11-2 to TRBJ2-3; D gene unclear. V lost 3 bases and J 5 bases, leaving 9 bases between the germline ends. Germline CDR1 and CDR2: SGHAT and FQNNGV. The CDR3 runs to 13 residues. The CDR3 loop reads CASSFMGVDTQYF. CDR3 sequence (DNA): TGTGCCAGCAGCTTTATGGGTGTAGATACGCAGTATTTT.